Below are 19 T cell receptor beta chains sequenced from a single sample in a study of tumor T cells in aggressive B-cell lymphoma. The table came from immunoSEQ multiplex PCR; TCRdb's copy has only in-frame clones and leaves some out. The sample holds 2,900 or so clones, 82% seen once. The sample was tumor tissue. Receptor source: an adult with diffuse large B cell lymphoma.

V usage is TRBV7-9 and J usage is TRBJ1-1, with 8 bases identical to TRBD1. V lost 5 bases and J lost 1; bases outside the gene matches: 9. Germline CDR1 and CDR2: SEHNR and FQNEAQ (reference sequence). CDR3 length: 16 amino acids. The CDR3 region is CASSEWGTGKNTEAFF. The CDR3 coding sequence is TGTGCCAGCAGCGAGTGGGGGACAGGTAAGAACACTGAAGCTTTCTTT.

The rearrangement joins TRBV18 to TRBJ2-2, with 10 bases matching TRBD1. V gave up 2 bases and J gave up 6 bases; unmatched junction bases: 9. The CDR3 has 17 amino acids. Germline V gives CDR1 KGHSH, CDR2 LQKENI. The DNA for the CDR3 is TGTGCCAGCTCACCAGGAGGACAGGGGGTTTCGGCCGGGGAGCTGTTTTTT. Protein: CASSPGGQGVSAGELFF.

The chain carries TRBV27 and TRBJ2-5, with TRBD1 matching 8 bases. With 5 bases clipped from V and 4 bases from J, the junction kept 6 bases outside the gene matches. CDR3 length equals 14 residues. Looked up from germline, CDR1 is MNHEY and CDR2 is SMNVEV (reference sequence). CDR3 bases: TGTGCCAGCAGTCCGAACGACAGGGGAGAGACCCAGTACTTC. It encodes CASSPNDRGETQYF.

This clone was seen a single time. CDR3 bases: TGTGCCAGCAGTTGGGCGGGGGACAATGAGCAGTTCTTC. This gives the protein CASSWAGDNEQFF. The chain is built from TRBV6-4 and TRBJ2-1, with 7 bases that match TRBD2. The germline V gene encodes CDR1 MRHNA and CDR2 SNTAGT. The CDR3 is 13 amino acids. Trimming removed 5 bases from V and 5 bases from J; junction bases left unmatched: 3.

This clone was detected only a few times. The CDR3 spells CASSLRGLEETQYF. The CDR3 nucleotides read TGCGCCAGCAGTTTGAGGGGCCTTGAAGAGACCCAGTACTTC. The chain employs TRBV5-1 and TRBJ2-5; D may be TRBD1 or TRBD2 (5 bases each). V lost 5 bases and J lost 3, with 14 bases in between. Germline CDR1 is SGHRS and CDR2 is YFSETQ. The CDR3 runs 14 residues.

The chain combines TRBV27 with TRBJ2-7; 7 bases fit TRBD2. The CDR3 runs 15 residues. Trimming cost V 0 bases and J 7 bases; bases outside gene matches: 9. Germline V gene data show CDR1 as MNHEY and CDR2 as SMNVEV (reference sequence). This chain's CDR3 is CASSLSAGVDREQYF. CDR3 sequence (DNA): TGTGCCAGCAGTTTATCGGCGGGGGTTGATAGGGAGCAGTACTTC.

V and J are TRBV9 and TRBJ2-3; 10 positions match TRBD2. CDR3 length: 17 residues. The germline V gene has CDR1 SGDLS and CDR2 YYNGEE. V lost 4 bases and J lost 1; bases outside the gene matches: 9. The CDR3 is CASSKGGSGGRTDTQYF. The DNA for the CDR3 is TGTGCCAGCAGCAAGGGGGGTAGCGGGGGGCGCACAGATACGCAGTATTTT.

V gene TRBV7-2 combines with J gene TRBJ1-3, with no clear D. Trimming cost V 1 base and J 2 bases, with 6 bases left between them. The CDR3 length is 14 residues. Germline V gene lookup returns CDR1 SGHTA and CDR2 FQGNSA. The CDR3 sequence: CASSLVRAGNTIYF. CDR3 DNA: TGTGCCAGCAGCTTAGTGAGAGCTGGAAACACCATATATTTT. Based on the CDR3 plus reference TRBV7-2 and TRBJ1-3, the full variable domain is GAGVSQSPSNKVTEKGKDVELRCDPISGHTALYWYRQSLGQGLEFLIYFQGNSAPDKSGLPSDRFSAERTGGSVSTLTIQRTQQEDSAVYLCASSLVRAGNTIYFGEGSWLTVV.

The J gene is TRBJ2-2, the V gene TRBV5-1, with a weak D call TRBD1 (5 bases). With 3 bases removed from V and 1 base from J, the gap between germline ends came to 10 bases. In germline, CDR1 is SGHRS, CDR2 YFSETQ. The CDR3 has 15 residues. The DNA of the CDR3 is TGCGCCAGCAGCTACGGACATGAGAACACCGGGGAGCTGTTTTTT. It translates to CASSYGHENTGELFF.

Details on this clone: The germline gene is not matched at one end of the junction; a read error may be the cause. The rearrangement uses TRBV5-1 and TRBJ1-2, with D possibly TRBD1 on 5 matching bases. Germline loops: CDR1 SGHRS, CDR2 YFSETQ. The CDR3 is 12 amino acids. The CDR3 bases are TGCGCCAGCAGGGGACTCTTCTATGACTACACCTTC. Translating gives CASRGLFYDYTF.

This clone was counted once. This sequence joins TRBV18 and TRBJ1-1, with D unclear. The CDR3 has 13 amino acids. Trimming stripped 3 bases from V and 7 bases from J, with 12 bases between. Germline loops: CDR1 KGHSH, CDR2 LQKENI. This CDR3 reads CASSPGVGSEAFF. The CDR3 bases are TGTGCCAGCTCACCTGGAGTGGGTAGTGAAGCTTTCTTT.

The chain combines TRBV30 with TRBJ1-1; no clear D. The CDR3 loop spans 11 amino acids. The ends were cut back, 4 bases at V and 10 bases at J, with 13 bases in the middle. Germline CDR1 is GTSNPN and CDR2 is SVGIG (reference sequence). CDR3 residues: CAWISSGGAFF. The CDR3 coding sequence is TGTGCCTGGATCTCCTCGGGAGGAGCTTTCTTT.

This clone came up a few times. The J gene is TRBJ1-2, the V gene TRBV7-9, with 7 nucleotides matching TRBD1. The V and J ends lost 2 bases and 3 bases, in that order; junction bases with no gene match: 6. The CDR3 is made up of 15 amino acids. Per the germline V gene, CDR1 is SEHNR and CDR2 is FQNEAQ (reference sequence). CDR3 protein: CASSLWRGQDYGYTF. CDR3 nucleotide sequence: TGTGCCAGCAGCTTATGGAGGGGGCAGGACTATGGCTACACCTTC.

The gene calls are TRBV19 and TRBJ2-3; D might be TRBD1 (6 bases). V was trimmed by 5 bases and J by 3 bases, leaving 9 bases between them. The CDR3 extends over 13 amino acids. Per the germline V gene, CDR1 is LNHDA and CDR2 is SQIVND (reference sequence). CDR3 loop: CASSGTGTDTQYF. As DNA, the CDR3 is TGTGCCAGTAGTGGTACAGGGACAGATACGCAGTATTTT.

The chain carries TRBV13 and TRBJ2-4; 7 bases are a match to TRBD2. With 6 bases clipped from V and 6 bases from J, the junction kept 5 bases outside the gene matches. The CDR3 contains 13 residues. Germline V lookup: CDR1 PRHDT, CDR2 FYEKMQ (reference sequence). CDR3 sequence reads: CASSLRGVNIQYF. The CDR3 nucleotides read TGTGCCAGCAGTCTTCGGGGGGTAAACATTCAGTACTTC.

This clone was observed once. This rearrangement joins TRBV19 to TRBJ2-2; 14 bases agree with TRBD2. The V and J ends lost 5 bases and 3 bases, in that order; junction bases with no gene match: 2. Germline V CDR1 and CDR2: LNHDA, SQIVND (reference sequence). The CDR3 totals 16 residues. Here the CDR3 reads CASSRTSGGYTGELFF. The CDR3 DNA follows: TGTGCCAGTAGTCGGACTAGCGGGGGGTACACCGGGGAGCTGTTTTTT.

This clone was seen more than once but under ten times. V usage is TRBV6-6 and J usage is TRBJ1-5; D is perhaps TRBD1 (5 bases). Germline V gene data show CDR1 as MNHNY and CDR2 as SVGAGI (reference sequence). This CDR3 is 14 amino acids long. V was cut by 6 bases and J by 0 bases, with 9 bases left in between. The CDR3 DNA is TGTGCCAGCAGAAAAGACAGTAGCAATCAGCCCCAGCATTTT. This codes for CASRKDSSNQPQHF.

This clone occurred a few times. The chain joins TRBV10-3 to TRBJ2-3; the D is unclear. Germline loops: CDR1 ENHRY, CDR2 SYGVKD. This CDR3 has 11 amino acids. V was clipped by 5 bases and J by 5 bases, with 5 bases between them. CDR3 nucleotide sequence: TGTGCCATCAGTACAGAAGATACGCAGTATTTT. Protein sequence: CAISTEDTQYF.

For the CDR3, the DNA is TGTGCCAGCAGGCAGGCGCTCTCTGGAAACACCATATATTTT. It is translated as CASRQALSGNTIYF. J is TRBJ1-3 and V is TRBV6-5; D not certain. Germline loops: CDR1 MNHEY, CDR2 SVGAGI. The CDR3 is 14 amino acids. Trimming removed 6 bases at V and 0 bases at J, with 9 bases between.